This TCR beta chain was recorded in a study of T cell changes during pregnancy in multiple sclerosis (dated by TCRdb to between 2018 and 2021). In the study overall: The study looked at changes in the T cell repertoire across pregnancy in women with multiple sclerosis.

The library was produced with the immunoSEQ multiplex PCR assay. TCRdb provides this immuneACCESS table in a form limited to in-frame rearrangements. Some clones are lacking; in checked studies, under half of them reflect an unresolved V gene, and why the rest are absent is not known. The sample table lists fewer than 70,000 clones, approximately 90% of them with a count of one. The ten largest clones take up roughly 1.4% of the sample. Note on this clone: No antigen is known for it. Qualities for individual bases were not recorded, and no much larger clone is one base off.

Per the germline V gene, MNHNS is the CDR1 and SASEGT is the CDR2. V is pared back by 4 bases and J by 1 base, with 13 bases lying between the germline termini. The CDR3, cysteine through phenylalanine, is 15 amino acids long. Only the CDR3 part of the read is kept: 45 bases, read in frame from the first base. The rearranged segments are TRBV6-1 and TRBJ1-2; a tentative D match to TRBD1 spans 5 bases. The sample was peripheral blood, taken in the third trimester of pregnancy. This TCR was sampled from a female donor with multiple sclerosis, enrolled in a pregnancy study. The DNA sequence is as follows: TGTGCCAGCAGTGCAGGGAGGTGGAATAACTATGGCTACACCTTC. Its protein product is CASSAGRWNNYGYTF.